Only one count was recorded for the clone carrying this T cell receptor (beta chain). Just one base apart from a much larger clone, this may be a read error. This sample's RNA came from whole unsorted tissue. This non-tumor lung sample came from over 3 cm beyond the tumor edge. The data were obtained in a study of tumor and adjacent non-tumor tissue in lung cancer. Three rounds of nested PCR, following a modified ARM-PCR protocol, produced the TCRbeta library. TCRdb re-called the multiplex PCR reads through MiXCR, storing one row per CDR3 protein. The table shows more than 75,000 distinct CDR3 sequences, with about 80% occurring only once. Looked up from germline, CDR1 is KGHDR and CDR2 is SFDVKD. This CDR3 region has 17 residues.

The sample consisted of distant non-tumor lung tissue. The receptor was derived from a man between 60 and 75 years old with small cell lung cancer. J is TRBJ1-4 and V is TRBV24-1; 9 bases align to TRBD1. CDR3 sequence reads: CAISDARSGTGNEKLFF. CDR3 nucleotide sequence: TGTGCCATCAGTGACGCTCGATCCGGGACAGGGAATGAAAAACTGTTTTTT.